Listed here are 31 T cell receptor beta chains from one sample, sequenced in a study of cytomegalovirus exposure and HLA in healthy donors. PCR was performed using 60 Vbeta and 13 Jbeta primers. TCRdb's copy holds only in-frame clones and misses some; the assay was immunoSEQ multiplex PCR. The data show under 200,000 clones, around 78% seen once. The sample consisted of PBMCs. These receptors were collected from a woman aged 40 to 49 in good health and CMV-seronegative.

V gene TRBV6-1 combines with J gene TRBJ2-7; 10 nucleotides agree with TRBD1. With V trimmed by 2 bases and J by 3 bases, 4 bases remained unmatched. Germline V gene data show CDR1 as MNHNS and CDR2 as SASEGT. This CDR3 region has 15 residues. CDR3 DNA sequence: TGTGCCAGCAGTGAATTAGGACAGGGGGTCTACGAGCAGTACTTC. The encoded protein is CASSELGQGVYEQYF.

This chain joins TRBV19 and TRBJ2-5; D unresolved. This CDR3 has 16 residues. Germline values: CDR1 LNHDA, CDR2 SQIVND (reference sequence). V gave up 1 base and J gave up 3 bases, with 15 bases separating them. CDR3 coding DNA: TGTGCCAGTAGTATAGGAGGCACCCCGTGGGAAGAGACCCAGTACTTC. Translating it yields CASSIGGTPWEETQYF.

This chain links TRBV2 with TRBJ2-4; TRBD1 agrees at 7 bases. The CDR3 totals 15 residues. CDR1 SNHLY and CDR2 FYNNEI come from the germline V gene. J lost 3 bases, V lost 6 bases, and 8 bases had no gene match. In nucleotides, the CDR3 is TGTGCCAGCAGGAACAGGGGATTGGGCAAAAACATTCAGTACTTC. Its translation: CASRNRGLGKNIQYF. Filled out from reference TRBV2 and TRBJ2-4, the complete variable domain reads EPEVTQTPSHQVTQMGQEVILRCVPISNHLYFYWYRQILGQKVEFLVSFYNNEISEKSEIFDDQFSVERPDGSNFTLKIRSTKLEDSAMYFCASRNRGLGKNIQYFGAGTRLSVL.

V usage is TRBV6-1 and J usage is TRBJ2-2; 11 bases fit TRBD2. Unmatched junction bases numbered 5, after V lost 7 bases and J lost 4 bases. CDR3 length: 15 residues. Per the germline V gene, CDR1 is MNHNS and CDR2 is SASEGT. The CDR3 loop reads CASTGTSGVTGELFF. CDR3 bases: TGTGCCAGCACCGGGACTAGCGGAGTCACCGGGGAGCTGTTTTTT.

This clone was detected a few times. The chain has TRBV5-4 and TRBJ1-6; D call uncertain. The CDR3 extends over 14 amino acids. V was clipped by 6 bases and J by 3 bases, with 10 bases between them. Looked up from germline, CDR1 is SGHNT and CDR2 is YYREEE (reference sequence). CDR3 bases: TGTGCCAGCACCTCCGGGAACTATAATTCACCCCTCCACTTT. The encoded protein is CASTSGNYNSPLHF.

The J gene is TRBJ1-1, the V gene TRBV5-1; D remains unclear. Trimming cost V 0 bases and J 0 bases, with 9 bases left between them. The CDR3 spans 15 residues. Germline lookup yields CDR1 SGHRS and CDR2 YFSETQ. In nucleotides, the CDR3 is TGCGCCAGCAGCTTGGACGCTGGCATGAACACTGAAGCTTTCTTT. It encodes CASSLDAGMNTEAFF.

This rearrangement joins TRBV4-1 to TRBJ2-3; 7 bases agree with TRBD1. This CDR3 is 15 amino acids long. CDR1 is MGHRA, CDR2 YSYEKL, per germline. With V trimmed by 5 bases and J by 3 bases, 8 bases remained unmatched. CDR3 in amino acids: CASSNRDRQTDTQYF. In DNA, the CDR3 is TGCGCCAGCAGCAACCGGGACAGACAAACAGATACGCAGTATTTT.

The gene calls are TRBV5-1 and TRBJ2-2; maybe TRBD1 (5 bases). The CDR3 is 16 amino acids. Per germline, CDR1 SGHRS and CDR2 YFSETQ. Trimming pared 7 bases from V and 0 bases from J, leaving 16 bases between. The chain's CDR3 is CASSKSTGANTGELFF. Here the CDR3 DNA reads TGCGCCAGCTCCAAATCCACAGGAGCGAACACCGGGGAGCTGTTTTTT.

The chain recombines TRBV5-1 with TRBJ1-2, with 7 bases lining up with TRBD1. J was trimmed by 4 bases and V by 0 bases; bases with no gene match: 3. The germline V gene encodes CDR1 SGHRS and CDR2 YFSETQ. There are 14 residues in the CDR3. CDR3 coding DNA: TGCGCCAGCAGCTTGGGGGGGACAGTCTATGGCTACACCTTC. Amino acids: CASSLGGTVYGYTF.

The chain combines TRBV9 with TRBJ1-1; 7 nucleotides agree with TRBD1. J gave up 1 base and V 0 bases, and 3 bases lay outside the gene matches. The CDR3 consists of 15 residues. Germline-derived CDR1 and CDR2 are SGDLS and YYNGEE. CDR3 in amino acids: CASSVDAGGNTEAFF. In DNA form, the CDR3 reads TGTGCCAGCAGCGTAGATGCAGGGGGGAACACTGAAGCTTTCTTT.

The V call is TRBV29-1, the J call TRBJ2-7, with 9 bases aligning to TRBD1. CDR1 and CDR2 (germline): SQVTM, ANQGSEA. The CDR3 extends over 14 amino acids. V gave up 7 bases and J gave up 4 bases; unmatched junction bases: 11. The CDR3 region has the DNA TGCAGCGCCGGACCGGGACAGGGAATGTACGAGCAGTACTTC. Amino acid sequence: CSAGPGQGMYEQYF.

This sequence joins TRBV2 and TRBJ2-5; TRBD1 is a possible D gene (6 bases). Per germline, CDR1 SNHLY and CDR2 FYNNEI. The CDR3 has 13 residues. Trimming cost V 7 bases and J 4 bases, with 13 bases left between them. The CDR3 protein is CASTFDRSETQYF. DNA of the CDR3: TGTGCCAGCACCTTCGACAGGTCAGAGACCCAGTACTTC.

The rearrangement joins TRBV4-1 to TRBJ1-2; D might be TRBD1 (5 bases). The CDR3 loop spans 15 amino acids. Germline CDR1 reads MGHRA; CDR2 reads YSYEKL. V was cut by 0 bases and J by 4 bases, with 12 bases left in between. The CDR3 loop is CASSQDDRQGYGYTF. The CDR3 DNA sequence: TGCGCCAGCAGCCAAGATGATCGCCAGGGCTATGGCTACACCTTC.

The V and J genes are TRBV19 and TRBJ2-4; 16 nucleotides match TRBD2. The CDR3 loop spans 15 amino acids. Germline V gene lookup returns CDR1 LNHDA and CDR2 SQIVND (reference sequence). V gave up 6 bases and J gave up 10 bases; unmatched junction bases: 6. CDR3 DNA sequence: TGTGCCAGTAGCGGGACTAGCGGGGGGGCGGGGATTCAGTACTTC. Translated: CASSGTSGGAGIQYF.

This clone is a singleton in its sample. The J gene is TRBJ2-7, the V gene TRBV6-1; D may be TRBD2 (5 bases). Trimming shortened V by 6 bases and J by 1 base, and 10 bases separated the two germline ends. The CDR3 is made up of 13 amino acids. Germline CDR1 is MNHNS and CDR2 is SASEGT. CDR3 DNA: TGTGCCAGCAGGTACGAGGGTTCCTACGAGCAGTACTTC. The encoded protein is CASRYEGSYEQYF.

The V call is TRBV18, the J call TRBJ2-3; no reliable D call. The CDR3 spans 12 residues. Trimming stripped 6 bases from V and 5 bases from J, with 9 bases between. Looked up from germline, CDR1 is KGHSH and CDR2 is LQKENI. The CDR3, as DNA: TGTGCCAGCTCCCAATACAGAGATACGCAGTATTTT. Its translation is CASSQYRDTQYF.

The chain recombines TRBV14 with TRBJ1-6; 10 bases align to TRBD1. The CDR3 loop spans 18 amino acids. Germline values: CDR1 SGHDN, CDR2 FVKESK. V lost 3 bases, J lost 3 bases, and 8 bases stayed unmatched. This CDR3 reads CASSHIRDRGYYNSPLHF. The CDR3 DNA reads as TGTGCCAGCAGCCACATAAGGGACAGGGGATACTATAATTCACCCCTCCACTTT.

This chain uses TRBV6-5 with TRBJ1-2; possible D gene TRBD1, 6 bases. This CDR3 has 13 residues. Germline lookup yields CDR1 MNHEY and CDR2 SVGAGI. Trimming removed 4 bases at V and 8 bases at J, with 14 bases between. This CDR3 reads CASSSYPGEGYTF. As DNA, the CDR3 is TGTGCCAGCAGTTCCTATCCAGGGGAAGGCTACACCTTC.

V usage is TRBV28 and J usage is TRBJ1-1, with unresolved D. The CDR3 is 12 amino acids. Germline CDR1 MDHEN, CDR2 SYDVKM. V lost 1 base and J 10 bases, leaving 10 bases between the germline ends. This CDR3 is CASSLSRERAFF. The CDR3 DNA sequence: TGTGCCAGCAGTTTATCGCGGGAGCGAGCTTTCTTT.

The rearrangement joins TRBV7-9 to TRBJ2-3; the match to TRBD1 covers 10 bases. Germline V CDR1 and CDR2: SEHNR, FQNEAQ (reference sequence). V trimming: 5 bases; J trimming: 9 bases; junction bases outside the gene matches: 2. The CDR3 extends over 12 amino acids. Here the CDR3 DNA reads TGTGCCAGCAGCCGGACAGGGGGGACGCAGTATTTT. This gives the protein CASSRTGGTQYF.

This rearrangement joins TRBV9 to TRBJ2-1, with 8 bases lining up with TRBD2. CDR3 length equals 17 residues. Germline V lookup: CDR1 SGDLS, CDR2 YYNGEE. Trimming at V came to 3 bases and at J to 2 bases, leaving 10 bases not matched to a gene. The CDR3 DNA reads TGTGCCAGCAGCGCCCAAGCAGGAGCGGGGGCCTACAATGAGCAGTTCTTC. Its translation is CASSAQAGAGAYNEQFF.

This chain links TRBV11-2 with TRBJ1-2; a weak D match, TRBD1 (6 bases). V dropped 6 bases and J dropped 6 bases, with 11 bases sitting between them. Germline CDR1 reads SGHAT; CDR2 reads FQNNGV. CDR3 size: 12 residues. The CDR3 loop reads CASRKNRDGYTF. In DNA, the CDR3 is TGTGCCAGCAGAAAAAACAGGGATGGCTACACCTTC.

The chain recombines TRBV7-9 with TRBJ2-7; 7 bases line up with TRBD1. The CDR3 extends over 17 amino acids. The trim removed 4 bases at V and 3 bases at J, leaving 15 bases unmatched. Germline V gene sequence: CDR1 SEHNR, CDR2 FQNEAQ (reference sequence). CDR3 sequence reads: CASSSTRGTAAYYEQYF. DNA for the CDR3: TGTGCCAGCAGCTCCACCAGGGGGACCGCGGCCTACTACGAGCAGTACTTC.

The chain uses TRBV5-6 and TRBJ1-2, with a tentative D call TRBD1 (6 bases). The V and J ends lost 6 bases and 7 bases respectively, with 19 bases between them. The CDR3 loop spans 14 amino acids. The V gene's germline CDR1 is SGHDT and CDR2 YYEEEE. Here the CDR3 DNA reads TGTGCCAGCAATAACTGGGGGCAGCCGGTTGGCTACACCTTC. Translated: CASNNWGQPVGYTF. The full variable domain, with the rest looked up from reference TRBV5-6 and TRBJ1-2, is DAGVTQSPTHLIKTRGQQVTLRCSPKSGHDTVSWYQQALGQGPQFIFQYYEEEERQRGNFPDRFSGHQFPNYSSELNVNALLLGDSALYLCASNNWGQPVGYTFGSGTRLTVV.

The chain combines TRBV5-1 with TRBJ2-2; 7 nucleotides match TRBD1. Per the germline V gene, CDR1 is SGHRS and CDR2 is YFSETQ. The CDR3 contains 15 residues. The J segment lost 8 bases and the V segment lost 2 bases, leaving 9 bases of the junction unmatched. CDR3 bases: TGCGCCAGCAGCTTAAAGGGGGCAGACTCTGGGGAGCTGTTTTTT. Its translation is CASSLKGADSGELFF.

This clone was observed a handful of times. The V and J genes are TRBV4-1 and TRBJ2-7; TRBD1 agrees at 9 bases. The CDR3 sequence is 15 residues long. Trimming cost V 3 bases and J 3 bases; bases outside gene matches: 6. Germline-derived CDR1 and CDR2 are MGHRA and YSYEKL. This CDR3 is CASSQDRGWHYEQYF. For the CDR3, the DNA is TGCGCCAGCAGCCAGGACAGGGGTTGGCACTACGAGCAGTACTTC.

V and J are TRBV2 and TRBJ1-2, with D unclear. Trimming stripped 3 bases from V and 4 bases from J, with 15 bases between. This CDR3 is built from 15 residues. Looked up from germline, CDR1 is SNHLY and CDR2 is FYNNEI. The CDR3, as DNA: TGTGCCAGCAGTGACTACAGCCCGGTGGGCTATGGCTACACCTTC. It is translated as CASSDYSPVGYGYTF.

The rearrangement joins TRBV28 to TRBJ1-3; 7 nucleotides line up with TRBD1. CDR3 length: 15 residues. Germline V gives CDR1 MDHEN, CDR2 SYDVKM. Unmatched junction bases numbered 11, after V lost 8 bases and J lost 4 bases. In nucleotides, the CDR3 is TGTGCCAGCCTCTCGGAGGGGGCGTCGGGAAACACCATATATTTT. This gives the protein CASLSEGASGNTIYF. Together with reference TRBV28 and TRBJ1-3, the CDR3 gives the full variable domain: DVKVTQSSRYLVKRTGEKVFLECVQDMDHENMFWYRQDPGLGLRLIYFSYDVKMKEKGDIPEGYSVSREKKERFSLILESASTNQTSMYLCASLSEGASGNTIYFGEGSWLTVV.

The chain is built from TRBV7-9 and TRBJ1-2, with D hard to call. Germline CDR1 SEHNR, CDR2 FQNEAQ (reference sequence). The CDR3 contains 16 residues. Trimming took 5 bases from V and 2 from J, leaving 18 bases between them. The chain's CDR3 is CASSQWGGETNYGYTF. The CDR3 DNA sequence: TGTGCCAGCAGCCAGTGGGGTGGGGAGACAAACTATGGCTACACCTTC.

The chain carries TRBV10-3 and TRBJ2-6, with 7 bases aligning to TRBD1. This CDR3 has 18 residues. The trim removed 4 bases at V and 0 bases at J, leaving 9 bases unmatched. Germline V CDR1 and CDR2: ENHRY, SYGVKD. CDR3 region: CAISGAPGQYSGANVLTF. Here the CDR3 DNA reads TGTGCCATCAGTGGGGCCCCGGGACAGTACTCTGGGGCCAACGTCCTGACTTTC.

This chain links TRBV29-1 with TRBJ2-7; a possible D gene is TRBD2 (6 bases). CDR1 and CDR2 from the germline V gene are SQVTM and ANQGSEA. The CDR3 sequence is 11 residues long. V was cut by 4 bases and J by 7 bases, with 11 bases left in between. The DNA of the CDR3 is TGCAGCGTTGGACTAGTTCGTGAGCAGTACTTC. Its translation: CSVGLVREQYF.